These 25 T cell receptor beta chains came from one sample sequenced in a study of T-cell memory formation after mild COVID-19. Each CDR3 protein gets one entry after TCRdb re-called the 5' RACE reads with MiXCR. The sample has 550,000 to 600,000 distinct CDR3 sequences; 17% are singletons. The sequenced material came from PBMCs or a T cell subset sorted from them (not recorded which). The source of these receptors is an adult woman who had mild COVID-19 (a few samples of this study predate the infection). Cell type and time point are not known.

V usage is TRBV6-5 and J usage is TRBJ2-4; D ambiguous. Germline lookup yields CDR1 MNHEY and CDR2 SVGAGI. The CDR3 sequence is 19 residues long. V was cut by 4 bases and J by 0 bases, with 22 bases left in between. In DNA, the CDR3 is TGTGCCAGCAGTTCTCGTCCACCAGTCCTTCTTCTAGCCAAAAACATTCAGTACTTC. Translating it yields CASSSRPPVLLLAKNIQYF.

The chain has TRBV7-9 and TRBJ1-1, with 8 bases identical to TRBD1. This CDR3 contains 13 residues. Germline values: CDR1 SEHNR, CDR2 FQNEAQ (reference sequence). V was pared by 8 bases and J by 4 bases, with 6 bases of the junction left unmatched. The CDR3 protein is CASQGALGTEAFF. CDR3 sequence (DNA): TGTGCCAGCCAGGGGGCTTTAGGCACTGAAGCTTTCTTT.

The chain joins TRBV29-1 to TRBJ1-6, with D possibly TRBD1 on 5 matching bases. Germline V gene lookup returns CDR1 SQVTM and CDR2 ANQGSEA. The V end lost 6 bases, the J end lost 4 bases, and 10 bases lay between the germline ends. The CDR3 loop spans 13 amino acids. DNA of the CDR3: TGCAGCGTGGGGCCGGAATATAATTCACCCCTCCACTTT. Translating it yields CSVGPEYNSPLHF.

The chain links TRBV28 to TRBJ2-5, with 12 bases identical to TRBD2. The length of the CDR3 is 15 residues. Germline CDR1 reads MDHEN; CDR2 reads SYDVKM. The V and J ends lost 3 bases and 5 bases, in that order; junction bases with no gene match: 4. The DNA for the CDR3 is TGTGCCAGCAGTTTCGGACTAGCGGGATGGGAGACCCAGTACTTC. The encoded protein is CASSFGLAGWETQYF.

This clonotype showed up just a few times. The chain has TRBV20-1 and TRBJ2-7; D not certain. The CDR3 length is 14 residues. CDR1 is DFQATT and CDR2 is SNEGSKA in the germline V gene (reference sequence). V was shortened by 2 bases and J by 7 bases, with 18 bases between the two germline ends. The CDR3 DNA is TGCAGTGCTAGACCCAGGACCCTACGTACAGAGCAGTACTTC. Protein sequence: CSARPRTLRTEQYF.

In this sample, this clonotype turned up a few times. The rearrangement links TRBV29-1 to TRBJ2-7; 7 nucleotides align to TRBD1. Germline CDR1 and CDR2: SQVTM and ANQGSEA. The V gene end was trimmed by 6 bases and the J gene end by 4 bases; junction bases not matched to a gene: 9. This CDR3 has 13 amino acids. CDR3 nucleotides: TGCAGCGTCCGACAGGGCCCGAATTACGAGCAGTACTTC. Its translation is CSVRQGPNYEQYF.

The chain recombines TRBV12-3 or TRBV12-4 with TRBJ2-7, with TRBD1 as a possible D gene (6 bases). V was trimmed by 8 bases and J by 5 bases, leaving 16 bases between them. This CDR3 has 13 residues. CDR3 DNA: TGTGCCAGCGGGGGCGGACCAGTCAACGAGCAGTACTTC. It yields the protein CASGGGPVNEQYF.

V and J are TRBV20-1 and TRBJ2-5, with D unclear. Trimming cost V 5 bases and J 1 base, with 8 bases left between them. The germline V gene encodes CDR1 DFQATT and CDR2 SNEGSKA (reference sequence). The CDR3 sequence is 12 residues long. CDR3 sequence reads: CSAPYPQETQYF. CDR3 coding DNA: TGCAGTGCTCCCTACCCCCAAGAGACCCAGTACTTC.

This clonotype appeared a few times. The rearrangement links TRBV7-9 to TRBJ1-2, with TRBD1 as a possible D gene (6 bases). Trimming took 1 base from V and 3 from J, leaving 9 bases between them. This CDR3 is 14 amino acids long. Germline CDR1 is SEHNR and CDR2 is FQNEAQ (reference sequence). The CDR3, as DNA: TGTGCCAGCAGCTTAGTTGAGGGGGACTATGGCTACACCTTC. Its translation: CASSLVEGDYGYTF. Together with reference TRBV7-9 and TRBJ1-2, the CDR3 gives the full variable domain: DTGVSQNPRHKITKRGQNVTFRCDPISEHNRLYWYRQTLGQGPEFLTYFQNEAQLEKSRLLSDRFSAERPKGSFSTLEIQRTEQGDSAMYLCASSLVEGDYGYTFGSGTRLTVV.

About this clonotype: It is unclear where the CDR3 begins or ends on the DNA, so no DNA is shown, and the CDR3 is as TCRdb lists it. The chain is built from TRBV6-6 and TRBJ1-2; the D call in the table, TRBD1, was not verified against the DNA. 13 amino acids form the CDR3, both terminal residues included. Germline-derived CDR1 and CDR2 are MNHNY and SVGAGI (reference sequence). The CDR3 loop reads CASSRGQWGVGTF.

The table lists this clonotype with a few counts. V usage is TRBV14 and J usage is TRBJ2-1, with D perhaps matching TRBD2 (6 bases). The V and J ends lost 4 bases and 2 bases respectively, with 18 bases between them. This CDR3 has 17 residues. In germline, CDR1 is SGHDN, CDR2 FVKESK. The CDR3 coding sequence is TGTGCCAGCAGCCCGATAGCGGCCGGAGTCCCCTACAATGAGCAGTTCTTC. Its protein is CASSPIAAGVPYNEQFF.

The chain carries TRBV5-6 and TRBJ2-1, with 7 bases identical to TRBD2. Germline CDR1 SGHDT, CDR2 YYEEEE. J was trimmed by 0 bases and V by 2 bases; bases with no gene match: 8. This CDR3 is built from 17 residues. In DNA, the CDR3 is TGTGCCAGCAGCTTTGGCTTCGCGGGAGTCTCCTACAATGAGCAGTTCTTC. Translation gives CASSFGFAGVSYNEQFF.

This clonotype was seen only a few times. The rearrangement uses TRBV27 and TRBJ2-1; D possibly corresponds to TRBD1 (6 bases). The CDR3 totals 17 residues. The V end lost 5 bases, the J end lost 0 bases, and 17 bases lay between the germline ends. CDR1 MNHEY and CDR2 SMNVEV come from the germline V gene (reference sequence). The CDR3 DNA follows: TGTGCCAGCAGTCGACGGGGACACCGGAGCTCCTACAATGAGCAGTTCTTC. Translation gives CASSRRGHRSSYNEQFF.

This clonotype was counted ten times or more. DNA of the CDR3: TGCGCCAGCAGCTACGGACAGGGCACAGATACGCAGTATTTT. Its protein is CASSYGQGTDTQYF. The chain combines TRBV5-1 with TRBJ2-3; the match to TRBD1 covers 7 bases. This CDR3 has 14 amino acids. CDR1 SGHRS and CDR2 YFSETQ come from the germline V gene. The V gene end was trimmed by 3 bases and the J gene end by 1 base; junction bases not matched to a gene: 2.

This sequence joins TRBV27 and TRBJ1-1; no definite D call. V was clipped by 4 bases and J by 10 bases, with 16 bases between them. The germline gives CDR1 MNHEY, CDR2 SMNVEV (reference sequence). This CDR3 has 13 amino acids. The CDR3 DNA reads TGTGCCAGCAGTTCATCTCCACTCGGAAGAGCTTTCTTT. Encoded protein: CASSSSPLGRAFF.

This clonotype was seen more than once but under ten times. V and J are TRBV5-4 and TRBJ1-1; no clear D gene. V lost 10 bases and J lost 0, with 16 bases in between. Germline V gene lookup returns CDR1 SGHNT and CDR2 YYREEE (reference sequence). This CDR3 contains 14 residues. CDR3 DNA: TGTGCCTCCACTCTCATGGGTATGAACACTGAAGCTTTCTTT. Translating gives CASTLMGMNTEAFF.

This clonotype was recorded only once. V and J are TRBV9 and TRBJ2-3; no clear D gene. This CDR3 contains 16 residues. Germline loops: CDR1 SGDLS, CDR2 YYNGEE. The V gene lost 3 bases and the J gene lost 1 base, with 15 bases spanning the gap. The CDR3 loop is CASSGGWVGGTDTQYF. DNA of the CDR3: TGTGCCAGCAGCGGCGGATGGGTCGGCGGCACAGATACGCAGTATTTT.

The CDR3, as DNA: TGCAGTGCTCCAAGCGGGACACGCTACGAGCAGTACTTC. This translates into CSAPSGTRYEQYF. The chain combines TRBV20-1 with TRBJ2-7; D possibly corresponds to TRBD2 (7 bases). This CDR3 has 13 amino acids. The V gene's germline CDR1 is DFQATT and CDR2 SNEGSKA (reference sequence). V gave up 5 bases and J gave up 3 bases, with 14 bases separating them.

The rearrangement uses TRBV6-5 and TRBJ1-1, with 8 nucleotides matching TRBD1. CDR1 is MNHEY and CDR2 is SVGAGI in the germline V gene. V dropped 2 bases and J dropped 1; count of bases not matched to a gene: 6. The CDR3 loop spans 16 amino acids. CDR3 region: CASSYNLDRANTEAFF. Written as DNA, the CDR3 is TGTGCCAGCAGTTACAACTTGGACAGGGCGAACACTGAAGCTTTCTTT.

This clonotype was observed a few times. This rearrangement joins TRBV29-1 to TRBJ2-7, with D perhaps matching TRBD1 (5 bases). Trimming removed 7 bases at V and 2 bases at J, with 12 bases between. CDR3 length: 12 residues. Germline V lookup: CDR1 SQVTM, CDR2 ANQGSEA. CDR3 residues: CSAGMGTYEQYF. CDR3 sequence (DNA): TGCAGCGCAGGGATGGGCACCTACGAGCAGTACTTC.

This rearrangement joins TRBV27 to TRBJ2-7; D uncertain. CDR1 and CDR2 from the germline V gene are MNHEY and SMNVEV (reference sequence). This CDR3 is built from 14 residues. Deletions cut 8 bases from V and 1 base from J, with 15 bases between. DNA for the CDR3: TGTGCCAGCGCCGCCCCGGACCTATCCTACGAGCAGTACTTC. This gives the protein CASAAPDLSYEQYF.

This clonotype occurred a few times. This chain joins TRBV5-1 and TRBJ2-5; 11 bases map to TRBD2. The germline gives CDR1 SGHRS, CDR2 YFSETQ. The CDR3 runs 15 residues. V trimming: 3 bases; J trimming: 6 bases; junction bases outside the gene matches: 7. The CDR3 DNA reads TGCGCCAGCAGCTCGAGTCTAGCGGGAGGCCAGACCCAGTACTTC. As protein: CASSSSLAGGQTQYF.

The chain employs TRBV7-9 and TRBJ2-7; TRBD2 agrees at 8 bases. From germline, CDR1 is SEHNR and CDR2 FQNEAQ (reference sequence). The trim removed 6 bases at V and 6 bases at J, leaving 16 bases unmatched. The CDR3 contains 16 residues. The chain's CDR3 is CASRMRTRTSFSEQYF. The CDR3 DNA follows: TGTGCCAGCAGAATGAGAACTAGGACTAGCTTCTCCGAGCAGTACTTC.

This clonotype was seen repeatedly, ten times or more. This rearrangement joins TRBV9 to TRBJ2-3; a possible D gene is TRBD2 (5 bases). The CDR3 runs to 12 residues. CDR1 and CDR2 (germline): SGDLS, YYNGEE. Trimming removed 0 bases at V and 6 bases at J, with 5 bases between. CDR3: CASSVGGDTQYF. The CDR3 DNA is TGTGCCAGCAGCGTAGGAGGGGATACGCAGTATTTT.

This chain joins TRBV9 and TRBJ2-7; no clear D. The CDR3 contains 13 residues. In germline, CDR1 is SGDLS, CDR2 YYNGEE. The V and J ends lost 4 bases and 6 bases respectively, with 14 bases between them. The CDR3 protein is CASSTIEVGEQYF. The CDR3 DNA follows: TGTGCCAGCAGCACCATTGAAGTTGGCGAGCAGTACTTC.